This TCR beta chain is drawn from a study of shared clonotypes between healthy human individuals. Study-level findings and limits: The study found roughly 5% of naive CD4 clonotypes shared across four donors.

Germline-derived CDR1 and CDR2 are SGHRS and YFSETQ. This CDR3 is built from 16 residues. Trimming shortened V by 4 bases and J by 5 bases, and 19 bases separated the two germline ends. Profiling relied on immunoSEQ multiplex PCR, and the TCRdb table lists in-frame clones only, not all of them. The sample holds 2,500,000 or so clones, approximately 93% seen once. Notes on this clone: The antigen is not known.

This chain joins TRBV5-1 and TRBJ2-1, with a possible D match to TRBD2 (6 bases). Sequencing input: naive CD4+ T cells from PBMCs. Subset reported: CD45RA+ positively selected. The TCR sequence derives from a man younger than 35 in good health. Some clones in this sample may be carry-over from other donors' samples. CDR3 DNA sequence: TGCGCCAGCAGCCCTCGGGGTAGCGGACTCCACAATGAGCAGTTCTTC. The encoded protein is CASSPRGSGLHNEQFF.